The source of this T cell receptor beta chain is a study of blood T cell repertoires in COVID-19. Profiling relied on immunoSEQ multiplex PCR, and the TCRdb table lists in-frame clones only, not all of them. The sample gives tens of thousands of clones, roughly 89% of which show up once; roughly 3.5% is in the top ten. V gave up 1 base and J gave up 3 bases, with 9 bases separating them. The germline V gene has CDR1 SEHNR and CDR2 FQNEAQ (reference sequence). This CDR3 comprises 14 residues. The rearrangement uses TRBV7-9 and TRBJ2-5; TRBD2 is a possible D gene (5 bases). The sample was peripheral blood. The receptor was isolated from a man aged 45-65 years with acute or convalescent COVID-19. The CDR3 sequence: CASSLVPGKETQYF. In DNA form, the CDR3 reads TGTGCCAGCAGCTTAGTTCCGGGGAAAGAGACCCAGTACTTC.